The present T cell receptor (beta chain) was sequenced within a study of T cell repertoires in cytomegalovirus infection. In TCRdb, the reads were re-called with MiXCR into one record per CDR3 protein. This sample has about 480,000 distinct CDR3 sequences, with around 35% found just once. Remarks on this clonotype: Its antigen is not identified.

The CDR3 loop spans 15 amino acids. Germline values: CDR1 MNHNS, CDR2 SASEGT. The J segment lost 6 bases and the V segment lost 6 bases, leaving 10 bases of the junction unmatched. This clonotype was obtained from a human donor in good health (CMV status not recorded). Some clones in this sample may be carry-over from other donors' samples. This specimen consisted of cultured PBMCs, obtained from culture after CMV antigen stimulation. The chain combines TRBV6-1 with TRBJ2-1, with TRBD1 matching over 8 bases. CDR3 region: CASRTTGTGRNEQFF. CDR3 nucleotide sequence: TGTGCCAGCAGGACGACCGGGACAGGACGCAATGAGCAGTTCTTC.